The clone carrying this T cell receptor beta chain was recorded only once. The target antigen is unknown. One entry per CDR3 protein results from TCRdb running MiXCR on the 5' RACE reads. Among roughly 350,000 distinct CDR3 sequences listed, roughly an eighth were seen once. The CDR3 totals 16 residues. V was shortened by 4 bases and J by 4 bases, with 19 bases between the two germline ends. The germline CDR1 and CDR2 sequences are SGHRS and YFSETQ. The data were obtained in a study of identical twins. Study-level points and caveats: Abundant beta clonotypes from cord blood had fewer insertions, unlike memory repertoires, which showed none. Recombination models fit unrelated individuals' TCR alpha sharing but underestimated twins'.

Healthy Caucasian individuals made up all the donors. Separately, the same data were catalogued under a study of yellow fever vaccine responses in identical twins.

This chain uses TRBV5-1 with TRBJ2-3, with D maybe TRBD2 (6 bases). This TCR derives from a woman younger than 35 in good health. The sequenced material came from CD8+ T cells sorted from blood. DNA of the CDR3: TGCGCCAGCAGCACCCCAGGTGGCGGGACCTCAGATACGCAGTATTTT. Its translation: CASSTPGGGTSDTQYF. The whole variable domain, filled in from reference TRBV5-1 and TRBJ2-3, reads KAGVTQTPRYLIKTRGQQVTLSCSPISGHRSVSWYQQTPGQGLQFLFEYFSETQRNKGNFPGRFSGRQFSNSRSEMNVSTLELGDSALYLCASSTPGGGTSDTQYFGPGTRLTVL.